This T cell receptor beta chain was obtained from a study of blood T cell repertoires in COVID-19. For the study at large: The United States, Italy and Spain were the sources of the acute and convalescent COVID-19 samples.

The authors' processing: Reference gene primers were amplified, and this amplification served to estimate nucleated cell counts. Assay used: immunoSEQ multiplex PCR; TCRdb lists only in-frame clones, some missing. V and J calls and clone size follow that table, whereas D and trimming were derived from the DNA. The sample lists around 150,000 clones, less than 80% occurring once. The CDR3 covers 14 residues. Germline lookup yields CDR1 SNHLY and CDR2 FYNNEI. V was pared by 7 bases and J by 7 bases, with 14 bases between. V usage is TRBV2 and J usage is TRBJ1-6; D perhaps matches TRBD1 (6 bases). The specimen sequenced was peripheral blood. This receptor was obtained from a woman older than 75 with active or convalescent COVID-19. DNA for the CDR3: TGTGCCAGCAATGGACAGTACGGGAATTCACCCCTCCACTTT. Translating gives CASNGQYGNSPLHF.